The rows below give T cell receptor beta chains drawn from one sample of a study of cytomegalovirus exposure and HLA in healthy donors. This table comes from immunoSEQ multiplex PCR, and its TCRdb copy is limited to in-frame clones, with some not included. The repertoire has about 83,000 clones, about 71% of them found once; the top ten carry under 8.5%. Sequencing was carried out using PBMCs. These TCRs come from a man aged 55-75 years in good health and CMV-seronegative. The CDR3 runs from the conserved cysteine through the conserved F or W. D genes are given only for firm matches. Size is stated for part of the rows, as once, few or many counts, or as a class when the clone is expanded.

TRBJ2-7 | TRBV5-1 | NA | once | TGCGCCAGCAGCTTGGACCACAGCTCCTACGAGCAGTACTTC | CASSLDHSSYEQYF
TRBJ1-5 | TRBV5-5 | NA | many | TGTGCCAGCAGCTTGTCTGGGCAGAACAATCAGCCCCAGCATTTT | CASSLSGQNNQPQHF
TRBJ1-1 | TRBV9 | NA | NA | TGTGCCAGCAGCGTAGTGAGAGAGAACACTGAAGCTTTCTTT | CASSVVRENTEAFF
TRBJ2-3 | TRBV7-2 | NA | NA | TGTGCCAGCAGCTTAGGGCGGGAAGTTACGCAGTATTTT | CASSLGREVTQYF
TRBJ1-2 | TRBV15 | NA | NA | TGTGCCACCAGCAGAGATCCCGTCGGGGTTGGCTACACCTTC | CATSRDPVGVGYTF
TRBJ2-7 | TRBV10-2 | NA | once | TGCGCCAGCAGCCCTGGTGGAGGGGTGACGCACGAGCAGTACTTC | CASSPGGGVTHEQYF
TRBJ1-6 | TRBV6-5 | TRBD1 | NA | TGTGCCATCAGCCGGGACAGGGGGCATAGAACACCCCTCCACTTT | CAISRDRGHRTPLHF
TRBJ1-4 | TRBV7-9 | TRBD1 | NA | TGTGCCAGCAGCCCCCACGGGACAGATAATGAAAAACTGTTTTTT | CASSPHGTDNEKLFF
TRBJ2-5 | TRBV30 | TRBD1 | few | TGTGCCTGGAGTGGACAGGGGCAAGAGACCCAGTACTTC | CAWSGQGQETQYF
TRBJ1-3 | TRBV10-3 | TRBD1 | NA | TGTGCCATCAGTGAGTGGACAGGGGGCGCATCGGGAAACACCATATATTTT | CAISEWTGGASGNTIYF
TRBJ2-1 | TRBV5-1 | NA | NA | TGCGCCGGCAGCTTAGGACTACAGAGCTCCTACAATGAGCAGTTCTTC | CAGSLGLQSSYNEQFF
TRBJ2-7 | TRBV4-3 | TRBD2 | NA | TGCGCCAGCAGCCAGGGACTAGCGGACGAGCAGTACTTC | CASSQGLADEQYF
TRBJ2-5 | TRBV30 | TRBD2 | NA | TGTGCCTGGAGTGCCGGGACTAGTTATGGGGAGACCCAGTACTTC | CAWSAGTSYGETQYF
TRBJ2-6 | TRBV5-1 | NA | NA | TGCGCCAGCAGCTTGATTCAGGGCTCAGGGGCCAACGTCCTGACTTTC | CASSLIQGSGANVLTF
TRBJ1-1 | TRBV15 | NA | NA | TGTGCCACCAGCAGAGGGGGGGGGCGGTCGAACACTGAAGCTTTCTTT | CATSRGGGRSNTEAFF
TRBJ2-3 | TRBV5-1 | NA | NA | TGCGCCAGCAGCCCGGATGTCCAGGGTTCAGCGCAGTATTTT | CASSPDVQGSAQYF
TRBJ2-1 | TRBV7-8 | TRBD2 | NA | TGTGCCAGCAGCTTAACACTAGCGGGGGAGCAGTTCTTC | CASSLTLAGEQFF
TRBJ1-5 | TRBV28 | TRBD1 | NA | TGTGCCAGCAGTCAGGGGGGAGAGCCCCAGCATTTT | CASSQGGEPQHF
TRBJ1-6 | TRBV7-6 | TRBD1 | NA | TGTGCCAGCAGCTTGAGGACAGGAGATAATTCACCCCTCCACTTT | CASSLRTGDNSPLHF
TRBJ2-2 | TRBV7-2 | TRBD1 | NA | TGTGCCAGCAACGTGGTGGGACAGGGCAACACCGGGGAGCTGTTTTTT | CASNVVGQGNTGELFF
TRBJ2-4 | TRBV6-5 | NA | NA | TGTGCCAGCAGCCGAACAGGGCTAGCCAAAAACATTCAGTACTTC | CASSRTGLAKNIQYF
TRBJ2-2 | TRBV7-6 | NA | NA | TGTGCCAGCAGCTTTCGTTCCGGCGGGGAGCTGTTTTTT | CASSFRSGGELFF
TRBJ1-1 | TRBV10-2 | NA | few | TGCGCCAGCTCACTGGTGAACACTGAAGCTTTCTTT | CASSLVNTEAFF
TRBJ2-1 | TRBV9 | NA | NA | TGTGCCAGCAGCGGTGTAGCGGCCGTGGGTGAGCAGTTCTTC | CASSGVAAVGEQFF
TRBJ2-7 | TRBV7-2 | NA | NA | TGTGCCAGCAGCCCGCGGATCTACGAGCAGTACTTC | CASSPRIYEQYF
TRBJ1-2 | TRBV7-8 | TRBD1 | NA | TGTGCCAGCAGCTCGGTAGAGGGGACAGGGGGCGGCTACACCTTC | CASSSVEGTGGGYTF
TRBJ2-1 | TRBV2 | TRBD2 | few | TGTGCCAGCCTAAAAGGGCGACTAGCGGGAGGTTACAATGAGCAGTTCTTC | CASLKGRLAGGYNEQFF
TRBJ1-1 | TRBV29-1 | NA | NA | TGCAGCGTTGAAGAGGGGCCTAAGGGGACTGAAGCTTTCTTT | CSVEEGPKGTEAFF
TRBJ1-4 | TRBV28 | NA | NA | TGTGCCAGCAGTTCCCAGGAACCGCAAGGCGAAAAACTGTTTTTT | CASSSQEPQGEKLFF
TRBJ2-1 | TRBV19 | TRBD2 | NA | TGTGCCAGTAGTCCAAGCGGGGGAGGTGGCAATGAGCAGTTCTTC | CASSPSGGGGNEQFF
TRBJ1-4 | TRBV6-6 | NA | once | TGTGCCAGCACCAACCCGTCTAGTGGGGAAAAACTGTTTTTT | CASTNPSSGEKLFF
TRBJ2-3 | TRBV7-2 | NA | NA | TGTGCCAGCAGACAGGATCACACAGATACGCAGTATTTT | CASRQDHTDTQYF
TRBJ2-7 | TRBV29-1 | TRBD1 | NA | TGCAGCGTGGGGTCCCGGGACAGGGGTCACGAGCAGTACTTC | CSVGSRDRGHEQYF
TRBJ1-1 | TRBV9 | TRBD1 | NA | TGTGCCAGCAGCGTAGGGACAGGGGGAACTGAAGCTTTCTTT | CASSVGTGGTEAFF
TRBJ2-1 | TRBV5-6 | NA | NA | TGTGCCAGCAGCTCCTTAGCGAGAAGAGACTACAATGAGCAGTTCTTC | CASSSLARRDYNEQFF
TRBJ2-7 | TRBV25-1 | TRBD2 | NA | TGTGCCAGCAGTCTGGGGCGGGAGAAAGAGCAGTACTTC | CASSLGREKEQYF
TRBJ2-1 | TRBV5-1 | TRBD1 | NA | TGCGCCAGCAGCATCCAGGGGCAGGGGGCGCTTAGGAATGAGCAGTTCTTC | CASSIQGQGALRNEQFF
TRBJ1-6 | TRBV6-5 | TRBD1 | NA | TGTGCCAGCAGTTATACCACAGGGGATAATTCACCCCTCCACTTT | CASSYTTGDNSPLHF
TRBJ2-7 | TRBV2 | NA | few | TGTGCCAGCAGTGAATGGCGGGACAGCACTTACGAGCAGTACTTC | CASSEWRDSTYEQYF
TRBJ2-3 | TRBV11-2 | NA | NA | TGTGCCAGCAGCTTAGATTCTGGGGGCGCGTCGACAGATACGCAGTATTTT | CASSLDSGGASTDTQYF
TRBJ2-7 | TRBV19 | TRBD2 | NA | TGTGCCAGTAGTAGCCTGACTAGCGTTTCCTACGAGCAGTACTTC | CASSSLTSVSYEQYF
TRBJ1-5 | TRBV7-9 | TRBD1 | NA | TGTGCCAGCAGCCCGGGGACAGTTAATCAGCCCCAGCATTTT | CASSPGTVNQPQHF
TRBJ1-3 | TRBV1 | NA | few | TGCACCAGCAGCCAAGATCCCTCGACAGATGGAAGAACTTGGACCTTTGGTAACACCATATATTTT | CTSSQDPSTDGRTWTFGNTIYF
TRBJ1-5 | TRBV5-6 | TRBD1 | once | TGTGCCAGCAGCCAACTGGACAGGGACAATCAGCCCCAGCATTTT | CASSQLDRDNQPQHF
TRBJ2-3 | TRBV7-2 | TRBD2 | NA | TGTGCCAGCAGCTTAGGTTGGGCGGGGGGGGCAGATACGCAGTATTTT | CASSLGWAGGADTQYF
TRBJ2-6 | TRBV4-2 | NA | few | TGTGCCAGCAGCCAAGATCCCAGGGCGCTCTCTGGGGCCAACGTCCTGACTTTC | CASSQDPRALSGANVLTF
TRBJ2-5 | TRBV25-1 | TRBD1 | NA | TGTGCCAGCAGTGTGGGGACAGGGGGTGGAGAGACCCAGTACTTC | CASSVGTGGGETQYF
TRBJ2-2 | TRBV5-1 | NA | NA | TGCGCCAGCAGAACAGGGCCGAACACCGGGGAGCTGTTTTTT | CASRTGPNTGELFF